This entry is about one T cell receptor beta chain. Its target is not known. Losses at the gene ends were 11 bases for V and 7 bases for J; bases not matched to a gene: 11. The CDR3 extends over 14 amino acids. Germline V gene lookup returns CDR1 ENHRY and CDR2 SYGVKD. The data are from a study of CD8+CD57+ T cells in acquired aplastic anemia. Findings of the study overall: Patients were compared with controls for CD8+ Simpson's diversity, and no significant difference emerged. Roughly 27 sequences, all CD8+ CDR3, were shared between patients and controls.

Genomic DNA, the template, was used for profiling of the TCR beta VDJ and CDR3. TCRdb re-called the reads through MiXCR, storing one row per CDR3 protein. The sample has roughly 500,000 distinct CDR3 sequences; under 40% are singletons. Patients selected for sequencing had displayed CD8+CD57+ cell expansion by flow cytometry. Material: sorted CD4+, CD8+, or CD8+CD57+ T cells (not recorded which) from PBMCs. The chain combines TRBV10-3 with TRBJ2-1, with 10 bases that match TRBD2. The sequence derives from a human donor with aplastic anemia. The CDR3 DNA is TGTGCCTGCCAGCTAGCGGGAGTTTGGAATGAGCAGTTCTTC. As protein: CACQLAGVWNEQFF.